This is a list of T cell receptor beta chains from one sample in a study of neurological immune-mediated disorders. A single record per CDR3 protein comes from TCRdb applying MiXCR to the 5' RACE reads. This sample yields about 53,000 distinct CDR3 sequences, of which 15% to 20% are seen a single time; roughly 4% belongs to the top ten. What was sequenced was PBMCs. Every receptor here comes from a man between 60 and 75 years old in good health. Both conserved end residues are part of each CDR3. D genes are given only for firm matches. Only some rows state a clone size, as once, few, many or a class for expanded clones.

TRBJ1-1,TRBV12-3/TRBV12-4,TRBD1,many,CASSLARGQHVFF,TGTGCCAGCAGTTTGGCCCGGGGACAGCATGTTTTCTTT
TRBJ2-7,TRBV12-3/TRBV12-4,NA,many,CASSLSGRGDEQYF,TGTGCCAGCAGTTTATCGGGCAGGGGGGACGAGCAGTACTTC
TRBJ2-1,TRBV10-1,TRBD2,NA,CASTPGGASGRNEQFF,TGCGCCAGCACCCCCGGGGGAGCTAGCGGGAGGAATGAGCAGTTCTTC
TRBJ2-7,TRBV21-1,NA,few,CASSKMSAHYEQYF,TGTGCCAGCAGCAAAATGAGTGCGCACTACGAGCAGTACTTC
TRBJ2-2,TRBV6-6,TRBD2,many,CASSYLAGGPDTGELFF,TGTGCCAGCAGTTATCTAGCGGGAGGGCCCGACACCGGGGAGCTGTTTTTT
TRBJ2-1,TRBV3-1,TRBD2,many,CASSQKGSGRAYNEQFF,TGTGCCAGCAGCCAAAAGGGTAGCGGGAGGGCCTACAATGAGCAGTTCTTC
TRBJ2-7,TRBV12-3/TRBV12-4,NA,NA,CASSSEGAGGYEQYF,TGTGCCAGCAGTTCCGAGGGGGCAGGGGGGTACGAGCAGTACTTC
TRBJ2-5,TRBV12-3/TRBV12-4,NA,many,CASSLALASETQYF,TGTGCCAGCAGTTTAGCGTTGGCTAGCGAGACCCAGTACTTC
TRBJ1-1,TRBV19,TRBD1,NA,CASNTWTGGNTEAFF,TGTGCCAGTAATACGTGGACAGGGGGGAACACTGAAGCTTTCTTT
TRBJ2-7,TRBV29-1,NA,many,CSVVGGSHYEQYF,TGCAGCGTTGTCGGAGGGAGTCACTACGAGCAGTACTTC
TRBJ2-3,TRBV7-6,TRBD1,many,CASSPRTGSFTDTQYF,TGTGCCAGCAGCCCTCGGACAGGGAGTTTCACAGATACGCAGTATTTT
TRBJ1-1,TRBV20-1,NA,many,CSARDARVRVTEAFF,TGCAGTGCTAGAGATGCGAGGGTTCGGGTCACTGAAGCTTTCTTT
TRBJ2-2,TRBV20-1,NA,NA,CSAKGSGPTRTGELFF,TGCAGTGCTAAGGGGTCCGGACCAACTAGGACCGGGGAGCTGTTTTTT
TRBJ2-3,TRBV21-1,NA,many,CVSSKRGGADTQYF,TGTGTCAGCAGCAAACGGGGGGGAGCAGATACGCAGTATTTT
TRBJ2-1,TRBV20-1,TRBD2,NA,CSASLAGGSEQFF,TGCAGTGCTTCCCTAGCGGGGGGAAGTGAGCAGTTCTTC
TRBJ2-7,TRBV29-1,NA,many,CSVEDLPYEQYF,TGCAGCGTTGAAGATCTTCCCTACGAGCAGTACTTC
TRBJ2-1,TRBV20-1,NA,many,CSARDRSPSSYNEQFF,TGCAGTGCTAGAGATAGATCTCCTTCCTCCTACAATGAGCAGTTCTTC
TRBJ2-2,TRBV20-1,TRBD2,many,CSAPLAGGFTGELFF,TGCAGTGCTCCCCTAGCGGGAGGGTTCACCGGGGAGCTGTTTTTT
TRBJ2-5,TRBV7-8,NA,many,CASSSGRFPQETQYF,TGTGCCAGCAGCTCCGGACGGTTCCCCCAAGAGACCCAGTACTTC
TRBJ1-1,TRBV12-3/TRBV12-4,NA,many,CASSFGEADTEAFF,TGTGCCAGCAGTTTTGGGGAGGCGGACACTGAAGCTTTCTTT
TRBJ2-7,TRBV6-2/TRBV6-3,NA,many,CASSYGTGYEQYF,TGTGCCAGCAGTTACGGCACGGGCTACGAGCAGTACTTC
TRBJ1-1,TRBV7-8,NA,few,CASSFNRNTEAFF,TGTGCCAGCAGCTTTAACAGGAACACTGAAGCTTTCTTT
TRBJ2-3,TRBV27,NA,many,CASSSGANTQYF,TGTGCCAGCAGCTCCGGGGCAAATACGCAGTATTTT
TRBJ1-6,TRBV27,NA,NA,CASSLQSSAYHSPLHF,TGTGCCAGCAGCCTCCAAAGTAGCGCTTACCATTCACCCCTCCACTTT
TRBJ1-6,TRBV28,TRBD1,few,CASRPDRSYNSPLHF,TGTGCCAGCAGACCGGACAGGTCCTATAATTCACCCCTCCACTTT
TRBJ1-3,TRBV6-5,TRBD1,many,CASKIDRGFSGNTIYF,TGTGCCAGCAAGATCGACAGGGGCTTCTCTGGAAACACCATATATTTT
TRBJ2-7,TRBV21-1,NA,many,CADLDGSSYEQYF,TGTGCCGACCTAGACGGGAGCTCCTACGAGCAGTACTTC
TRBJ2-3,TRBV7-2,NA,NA,CASTKLGSSTDTQYF,TGTGCCAGCACCAAATTGGGTAGTAGCACAGATACGCAGTATTTT
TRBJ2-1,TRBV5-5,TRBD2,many,CASSLAYSGSVDEQFF,TGTGCCAGCAGCTTGGCCTATAGCGGGAGCGTCGATGAGCAGTTCTTC
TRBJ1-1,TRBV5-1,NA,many,CASSPQGSNTEAFF,TGCGCCAGCAGCCCACAGGGTTCGAACACTGAAGCTTTCTTT
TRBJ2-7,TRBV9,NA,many,CASPQGRSEQYF,TGTGCCAGCCCCCAGGGGAGATCGGAGCAGTACTTC
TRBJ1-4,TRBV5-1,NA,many,CASKGTATNEKLFF,TGCGCCAGCAAGGGGACTGCAACTAATGAAAAACTGTTTTTT
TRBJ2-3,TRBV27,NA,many,CASSPTGYSRADTQYF,TGTGCCAGCAGTCCTACAGGTTACTCGCGCGCAGATACGCAGTATTTT
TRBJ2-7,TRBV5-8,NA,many,CASSGPTRSSYEQYF,TGTGCCAGCAGCGGACCGACTAGATCCTCCTACGAGCAGTACTTC
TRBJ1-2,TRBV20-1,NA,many,CSAPTRGHGYTF,TGCAGTGCTCCGACCCGGGGGCATGGCTACACCTTC
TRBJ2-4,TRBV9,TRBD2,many,CASSSRAGVEENIQYF,TGTGCCAGCAGCTCAAGAGCGGGAGTGGAGGAAAACATTCAGTACTTC
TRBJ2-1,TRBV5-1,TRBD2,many,CASTRTSGYNEQFF,TGCGCCAGCACCCGGACTAGCGGCTACAATGAGCAGTTCTTC
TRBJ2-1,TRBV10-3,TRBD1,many,CATSGQGGYNEQFF,TGTGCCACCTCCGGACAGGGAGGCTACAATGAGCAGTTCTTC
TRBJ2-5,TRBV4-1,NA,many,CASSQEGGLPETQYF,TGCGCCAGCAGCCAAGAAGGGGGATTGCCGGAGACCCAGTACTTC
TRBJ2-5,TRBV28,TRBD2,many,CASTRGGSVYETQYF,TGTGCCAGCACCCGGGGCGGGAGCGTTTATGAGACCCAGTACTTC
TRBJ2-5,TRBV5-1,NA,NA,CASRSGTQQETQYF,TGCGCCAGCAGATCCGGCACACAGCAAGAGACCCAGTACTTC
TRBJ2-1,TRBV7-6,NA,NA,CASSLGGPVDEQFF,TGTGCCAGCAGCTTAGGGGGCCCAGTGGATGAGCAGTTCTTC
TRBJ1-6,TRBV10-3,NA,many,CAISETGPPNSPLHF,TGTGCCATCAGTGAGACGGGACCTCCAAATTCACCCCTCCACTTT
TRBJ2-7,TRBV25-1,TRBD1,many,CASSAMGTGAEGVQYF,TGTGCCAGCAGTGCTATGGGGACAGGCGCGGAGGGTGTGCAGTACTTC
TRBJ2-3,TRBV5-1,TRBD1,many,CASSLDGQGVTDTQYF,TGCGCCAGCAGCTTGGACGGACAGGGTGTCACAGATACGCAGTATTTT
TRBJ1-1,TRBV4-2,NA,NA,CASSPENWKGTEAFF,TGTGCCAGCAGCCCTGAAAACTGGAAAGGGACTGAAGCTTTCTTT
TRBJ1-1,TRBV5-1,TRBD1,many,CASSPGQVDGTEAFF,TGCGCCAGCAGCCCTGGACAGGTCGATGGCACTGAAGCTTTCTTT
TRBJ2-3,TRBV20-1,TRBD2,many,CSARGNPTSGSTDTQYF,TGCAGTGCTAGAGGGAACCCGACTAGCGGGAGCACAGATACGCAGTATTTT
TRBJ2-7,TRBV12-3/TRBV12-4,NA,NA,CASGNRADGQQYF,TGTGCCAGCGGAAACAGGGCGGATGGACAGCAGTACTTC
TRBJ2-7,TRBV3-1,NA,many,CASSQFATTYEQYF,TGTGCCAGCAGCCAATTCGCTACTACCTACGAGCAGTACTTC
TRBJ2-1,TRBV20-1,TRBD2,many,CSASAPTRLAGLNEQFF,TGCAGTGCTAGCGCCCCTACCCGACTAGCGGGCTTAAATGAGCAGTTCTTC
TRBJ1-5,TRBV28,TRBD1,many,CASTVTGGRGNQPQHF,TGTGCCAGCACGGTAACAGGGGGCCGAGGCAATCAGCCCCAGCATTTT
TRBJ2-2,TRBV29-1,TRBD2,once,CSVRTSCAGELFF,TGCAGCGTGAGGACTAGCTGTGCCGGGGAGCTGTTTTTT
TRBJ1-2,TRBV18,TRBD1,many,CASSLGNRGRPYGYTF,TGTGCCAGCTCACTCGGTAACAGGGGCCGACCCTATGGCTACACCTTC
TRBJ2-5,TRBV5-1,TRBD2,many,CASTPGGTAQETQYF,TGCGCCAGCACCCCGGGAGGAACCGCCCAAGAGACCCAGTACTTC